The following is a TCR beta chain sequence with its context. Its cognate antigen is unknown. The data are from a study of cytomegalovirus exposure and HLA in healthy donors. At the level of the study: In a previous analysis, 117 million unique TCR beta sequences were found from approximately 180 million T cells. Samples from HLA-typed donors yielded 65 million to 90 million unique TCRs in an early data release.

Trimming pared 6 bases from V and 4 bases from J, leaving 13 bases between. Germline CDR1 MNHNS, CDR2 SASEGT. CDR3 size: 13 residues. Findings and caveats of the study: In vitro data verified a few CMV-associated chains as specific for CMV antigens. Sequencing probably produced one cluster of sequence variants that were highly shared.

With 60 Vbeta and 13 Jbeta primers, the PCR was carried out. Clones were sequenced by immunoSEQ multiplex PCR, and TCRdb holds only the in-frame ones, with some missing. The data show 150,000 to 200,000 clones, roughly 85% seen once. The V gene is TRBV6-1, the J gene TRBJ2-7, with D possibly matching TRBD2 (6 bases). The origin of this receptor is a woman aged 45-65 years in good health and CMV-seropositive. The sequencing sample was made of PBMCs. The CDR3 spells CASRGGIGYEQYF. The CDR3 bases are TGTGCCAGCAGGGGCGGGATCGGTTACGAGCAGTACTTC.